Listed below are T cell receptor beta chains from one sample, sequenced in a study of blood T cell repertoires in COVID-19. Repertoires were generated with immunoSEQ multiplex PCR, while TCRdb's copy carries only in-frame clones and drops some. The sample lists fewer than 300,000 clones, more than 75% occurring once. Sequenced sample: PBMCs or T cells enriched from blood (not recorded which). These receptors were obtained from a man between 18 and 35 years old who had recovered from COVID-19. Both conserved end residues are part of each CDR3. The order of the fields is D gene, V gene, J gene, clone size, CDR3 DNA, CDR3 protein. D genes are given only for firm matches. Clone size is shown for a subset of rows, as once, few, many or a class of expanded clone.

D: NA; V: TRBV14; J: TRBJ1-2; size: NA; DNA: TGTGCCAGCAGCCAACAAAACTATGGCTACACCTTC; CDR3: CASSQQNYGYTF
D: NA; V: TRBV3-1/TRBV3-2; J: TRBJ1-1; size: NA; DNA: TGTGCCAGCAGCCTCGGACAGACCGCTGAAGCTTTCTTT; CDR3: CASSLGQTAEAFF
D: NA; V: TRBV28; J: TRBJ2-3; size: NA; DNA: TGTGCCAGCAGTCCGACAGAAACTAGCACAGATACGCAGTATTTT; CDR3: CASSPTETSTDTQYF
D: NA; V: TRBV9; J: TRBJ1-2; size: NA; DNA: TGTGCCAGCAGCGAGGGGTCAGGTCCCCTTGGCGGCTATGGCTACACCTTC; CDR3: CASSEGSGPLGGYGYTF
D: NA; V: TRBV14; J: TRBJ2-2; size: few; DNA: TGTGCCAGCAGCCAAGTCGTAACCGGGGAGCTGTTTTTT; CDR3: CASSQVVTGELFF
D: NA; V: TRBV4-1; J: TRBJ1-5; size: NA; DNA: TGCGCCAGCAGCCAAGATCTCGGCAATGCAGGACTTTATAGCAATCAGCCCCAGCATTTT; CDR3: CASSQDLGNAGLYSNQPQHF
D: NA; V: TRBV4-1; J: TRBJ2-5; size: NA; DNA: TGCGCCAGCAGCCCCCGAGAGGAGGTAAGGGAAGAGACCCAGTACTTC; CDR3: CASSPREEVREETQYF
D: NA; V: TRBV6-5; J: TRBJ1-4; size: NA; DNA: TGTGCCTCAAGACGGGGGGGGCTGAATGAAAAACTGTTTTTT; CDR3: CASRRGGLNEKLFF
D: NA; V: TRBV28; J: TRBJ1-2; size: NA; DNA: TGTGCCAGCAGTTCCTTTAGAGACGGAGATTTTACTAACTATGGCTACACCTTC; CDR3: CASSSFRDGDFTNYGYTF
D: NA; V: TRBV11-2; J: TRBJ1-2; size: NA; DNA: TGTGCCAGCAGCTTGGGGTTCAAAGGGGGTGGCTACACCTTC; CDR3: CASSLGFKGGGYTF
D: TRBD2; V: TRBV6-1; J: TRBJ2-7; size: NA; DNA: TGTGCCAGCAGTAAAGGCGGGACTAGCGGCTACTACGAGCAGTACTTC; CDR3: CASSKGGTSGYYEQYF
D: NA; V: TRBV5-4; J: TRBJ2-5; size: few; DNA: TGTGCCAGCAGGCGCGACAGCTCCCAAGAGACCCAGTACTTC; CDR3: CASRRDSSQETQYF
D: NA; V: TRBV19; J: TRBJ1-1; size: once; DNA: TGTGCCAGTAGTAGGCGAGGCGCTGAAGCTTTCTTT; CDR3: CASSRRGAEAFF
D: TRBD1; V: TRBV30; J: TRBJ1-1; size: NA; DNA: TGTGCCTGGAGGAGCCGGGACAGGGAAGGGGAAGCTTTCTTT; CDR3: CAWRSRDREGEAFF
D: NA; V: TRBV5-1; J: TRBJ1-2; size: NA; DNA: TGCGCCAGCAGCTTGGCGGGTGGTATTAACTATGGCTACACCTTC; CDR3: CASSLAGGINYGYTF
D: NA; V: TRBV15; J: TRBJ2-3; size: NA; DNA: TGTGCCACCAGCAGAGAGGGCGGGGCCGACACAGATACGCAGTATTTT; CDR3: CATSREGGADTDTQYF
D: NA; V: TRBV5-5; J: TRBJ1-3; size: NA; DNA: TGTGCCAGCAGCCCGGTGGCGGAACTCAACTCTGGAAACACCATATATTTT; CDR3: CASSPVAELNSGNTIYF